The T cell receptor (beta chain) under discussion was sequenced for a study of somatic mutations in cytotoxic T cells in rheumatoid arthritis. Study-wide context: Nearly 100% purity was obtained when some V beta antibody-stained T-cell populations were flow-sorted; these included V beta1+ cells sequenced for TCRB.

As for this clone: Its target is not known.

Study results and limitations: What antigens the expanded CD8+ clones targeted remained unknown. More than 20% of CD8+ cells belonged to the largest clone in about an eighth of the 65 patients.

This CDR3 is built from 15 residues. V was clipped by 5 bases and J by 5 bases; unmatched bases: 6. In germline, CDR1 is MRHNA, CDR2 SNTAGT. Profiled with immunoSEQ multiplex PCR; TCRdb holds only in-frame clones, not every one. In the table there are about 20,000 clones, 70% to 90% of which are singletons. The chain employs TRBV6-4 and TRBJ2-1; TRBD2 matches at 10 bases. Sequencing was performed on CD8+ T cells sorted from blood. This clonotype was sampled from a woman aged 45-59 years in good health. The CDR3 sequence is CASSLTSGDNNEQFF. In DNA, the CDR3 is TGTGCCAGCAGTTTAACTAGCGGGGATAACAATGAGCAGTTCTTC.